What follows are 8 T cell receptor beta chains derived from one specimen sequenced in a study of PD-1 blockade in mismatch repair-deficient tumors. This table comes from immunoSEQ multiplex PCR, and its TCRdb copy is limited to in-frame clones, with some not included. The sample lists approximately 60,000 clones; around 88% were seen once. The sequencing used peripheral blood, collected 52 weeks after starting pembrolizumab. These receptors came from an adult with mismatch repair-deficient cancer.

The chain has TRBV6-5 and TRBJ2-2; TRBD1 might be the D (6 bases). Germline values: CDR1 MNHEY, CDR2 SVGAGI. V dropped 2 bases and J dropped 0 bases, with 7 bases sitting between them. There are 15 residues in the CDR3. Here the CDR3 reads CASSYTGTNTGELFF. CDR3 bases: TGTGCCAGCAGTTACACAGGGACGAACACCGGGGAGCTGTTTTTT.

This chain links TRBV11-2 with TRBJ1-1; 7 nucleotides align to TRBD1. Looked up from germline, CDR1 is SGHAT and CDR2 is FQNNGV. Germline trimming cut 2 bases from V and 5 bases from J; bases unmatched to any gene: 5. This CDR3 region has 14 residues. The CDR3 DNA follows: TGTGCCAGCAGCTTAAACCCAGGGGGTACTGAAGCTTTCTTT. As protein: CASSLNPGGTEAFF.

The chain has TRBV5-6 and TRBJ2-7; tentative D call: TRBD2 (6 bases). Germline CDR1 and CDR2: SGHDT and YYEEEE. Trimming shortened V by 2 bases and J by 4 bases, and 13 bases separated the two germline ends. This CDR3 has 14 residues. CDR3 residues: CASSFGYGSYEQYF. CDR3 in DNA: TGTGCCAGCAGCTTCGGATACGGGAGTTACGAGCAGTACTTC.

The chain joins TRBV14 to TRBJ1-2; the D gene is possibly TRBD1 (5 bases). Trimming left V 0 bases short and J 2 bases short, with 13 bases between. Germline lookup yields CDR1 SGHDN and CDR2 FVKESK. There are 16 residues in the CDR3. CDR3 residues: CASSQESGGGNYGYTF. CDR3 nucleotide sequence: TGTGCCAGCAGCCAAGAAAGTGGGGGAGGGAACTATGGCTACACCTTC.

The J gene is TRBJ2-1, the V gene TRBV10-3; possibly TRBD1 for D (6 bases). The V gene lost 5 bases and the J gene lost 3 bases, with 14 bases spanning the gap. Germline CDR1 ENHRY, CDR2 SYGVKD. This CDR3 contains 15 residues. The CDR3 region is CAISQGQNLYNEQFF. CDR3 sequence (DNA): TGTGCCATCAGTCAGGGACAAAATCTCTACAATGAGCAGTTCTTC.

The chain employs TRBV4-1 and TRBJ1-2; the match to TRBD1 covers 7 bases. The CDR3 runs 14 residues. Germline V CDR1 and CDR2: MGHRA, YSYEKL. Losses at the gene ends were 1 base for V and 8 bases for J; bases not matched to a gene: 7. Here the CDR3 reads CASSQVRGGEGYTF. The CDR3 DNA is TGCGCCAGCAGCCAAGTACGAGGGGGCGAAGGCTACACCTTC.

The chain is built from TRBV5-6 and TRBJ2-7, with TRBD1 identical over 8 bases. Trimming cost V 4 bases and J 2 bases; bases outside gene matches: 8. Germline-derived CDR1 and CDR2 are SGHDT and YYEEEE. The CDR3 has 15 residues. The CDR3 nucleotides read TGTGCCAGCAGCGCCTACCTACAGGGGGCCTACGAGCAGTACTTC. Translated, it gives CASSAYLQGAYEQYF.

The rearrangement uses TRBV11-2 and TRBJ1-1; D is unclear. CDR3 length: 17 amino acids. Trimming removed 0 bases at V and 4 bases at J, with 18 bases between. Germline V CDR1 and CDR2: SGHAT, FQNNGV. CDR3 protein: CASSLDSVPRWSTEAFF. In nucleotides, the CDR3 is TGTGCCAGCAGCTTAGATTCGGTCCCCCGATGGAGCACTGAAGCTTTCTTT.